This T cell receptor beta chain emerged from a study of cytomegalovirus exposure and HLA in healthy donors. Findings of the study overall: A list of more than 150 TCR beta chains associated with cytomegalovirus was given. Available immune exposure information was restricted to CMV serostatus only. Later work associated 16,951 TCR beta sequences with HLA alleles at 0.05 false discovery rate.

Both 60 Vbeta primers and 13 Jbeta primers went into the PCR. Assay: immunoSEQ multiplex PCR; the TCRdb copy retains only in-frame clones and omits some. The sample yields some 80,000 clones, around 79% seen once. This clone occurred once. As yet, its antigen is unknown. The germline CDR1 and CDR2 sequences are SGHNT and YYREEE (reference sequence). The CDR3 loop spans 13 amino acids. The ends were cut back, 1 base at V and 2 bases at J, with 6 bases in the middle. The specimen was PBMCs. This TCR derives from a man aged 35-49 years in good health and CMV-seronegative. The V gene is TRBV5-4, the J gene TRBJ1-1; D unclear. CDR3 nucleotide sequence: TGTGCCAGCAGCTTGTGGCCCAACACTGAAGCTTTCTTT. It codes for CASSLWPNTEAFF.